Below, 2 T cell receptor beta chains from the same sample are listed, as sequenced in a study of shared clonotypes between healthy human individuals. The method was immunoSEQ multiplex PCR; TCRdb's version includes in-frame clones alone and lacks a portion of them. The data show about 1.5 million clones, roughly 97% seen once. The sequenced sample was naive CD4+ T cells sorted from blood. Stated subset: CD45RA+ positively selected. The receptors shown here come from a man younger than 45 in good health.

This chain connects TRBV27 to TRBJ2-3, with 10 positions matching TRBD2. V lost 3 bases, J lost 2 bases, and 14 bases stayed unmatched. The CDR3 is made up of 19 amino acids. Germline loops: CDR1 MNHEY, CDR2 SMNVEV (reference sequence). The CDR3 nucleotides read TGTGCCAGCAGTTTTCTCGGACTAGCGGAGGGGGGACTCACAGATACGCAGTATTTT. As protein: CASSFLGLAEGGLTDTQYF.

The V call is TRBV6-1, the J call TRBJ1-5; tentatively, D is TRBD1 (6 bases). CDR3 length equals 13 residues. The ends were cut back, 7 bases at V and 2 bases at J, with 9 bases in the middle. Germline V gene lookup returns CDR1 MNHNS and CDR2 SASEGT. The CDR3 region has the DNA TGTGCCAGCAAGGGGGGGGGCAATCAGCCCCAGCATTTT. Its translation: CASKGGGNQPQHF.